This T cell receptor (beta chain) emerged from a study of cytomegalovirus exposure and HLA in healthy donors. Trimming at V came to 4 bases and at J to 5 bases, leaving 11 bases not matched to a gene. The CDR3 extends over 15 amino acids. CDR1 is SGDLS, CDR2 YYNGEE, per germline. With 60 Vbeta and 13 Jbeta primers, the PCR was carried out. The assay was immunoSEQ multiplex PCR, and TCRdb's table has in-frame clones only and misses some. The sample lists approximately 190,000 clones, roughly 80% occurring once. The sequence came from a man aged 35-49 years in good health and CMV-seropositive. The sample comprised PBMCs. V gene TRBV9 combines with J gene TRBJ2-5; 7 nucleotides agree with TRBD1. CDR3 amino acids: CASSITGDPRETQYF. CDR3 bases: TGTGCCAGCAGCATTACAGGGGACCCTCGGGAGACCCAGTACTTC.